This TCR beta chain is from a study of shared T cell receptors in the human thymus. Profiling relied on immunoSEQ multiplex PCR, and the TCRdb table lists in-frame clones only, not all of them. The sample yields 600,000 to 900,000 clones, roughly 88% seen once. In its sample, this clone was seen once. The sample was also reused in another study, on human thymus T cells. Per that paper: In corrective heart surgery, resections were taken, and these provided the thymus tissue. Related research described strongly overlapping thymic repertoires in unrelated people.

Sequenced input: thymocytes. This sequence was found in a girl under two years old with a congenital heart defect.

CDR3 sequence reads: CASSSKTGNEKLFF. The DNA of the CDR3 is TGTGCCAGCAGCTCGAAGACAGGGAATGAAAAACTGTTTTTT. This chain uses TRBV11-2 with TRBJ1-4, with 7 nucleotides matching TRBD1. The V and J ends lost 4 bases and 5 bases, in that order; junction bases with no gene match: 4. The germline gives CDR1 SGHAT, CDR2 FQNNGV. The CDR3 contains 14 residues.